The table lists the clone carrying this T cell receptor (beta chain) with a count of one. The antigen remains unidentified. The template was RNA from unsorted bulk tissue. The V gene's germline CDR1 is DFQATT and CDR2 SNEGSKA (reference sequence). CDR3 length equals 15 residues. The library came from three nested PCR rounds adapted from ARM-PCR protocols. TCRdb called the multiplex PCR reads again in MiXCR, with one record for every CDR3 protein. The table lists 200,000 or so distinct CDR3 sequences, approximately 74% of them singletons. The source of the sample is a study of tumor and adjacent non-tumor tissue in lung cancer. General observations from the study: Tumor repertoires had a smaller top 100 clone share than normal lung.

Material for sequencing was lung tumor tissue. The clonotype originates from a man aged 55 to 70 with non-small cell lung cancer. V usage is TRBV20-1 and J usage is TRBJ1-1; D gene unclear. CDR3 sequence: CTDRDRKVSSTEAFF. The CDR3 region has the DNA TGCACTGATAGAGATCGGAAGGTATCATCCACTGAAGCTTTCTTT.